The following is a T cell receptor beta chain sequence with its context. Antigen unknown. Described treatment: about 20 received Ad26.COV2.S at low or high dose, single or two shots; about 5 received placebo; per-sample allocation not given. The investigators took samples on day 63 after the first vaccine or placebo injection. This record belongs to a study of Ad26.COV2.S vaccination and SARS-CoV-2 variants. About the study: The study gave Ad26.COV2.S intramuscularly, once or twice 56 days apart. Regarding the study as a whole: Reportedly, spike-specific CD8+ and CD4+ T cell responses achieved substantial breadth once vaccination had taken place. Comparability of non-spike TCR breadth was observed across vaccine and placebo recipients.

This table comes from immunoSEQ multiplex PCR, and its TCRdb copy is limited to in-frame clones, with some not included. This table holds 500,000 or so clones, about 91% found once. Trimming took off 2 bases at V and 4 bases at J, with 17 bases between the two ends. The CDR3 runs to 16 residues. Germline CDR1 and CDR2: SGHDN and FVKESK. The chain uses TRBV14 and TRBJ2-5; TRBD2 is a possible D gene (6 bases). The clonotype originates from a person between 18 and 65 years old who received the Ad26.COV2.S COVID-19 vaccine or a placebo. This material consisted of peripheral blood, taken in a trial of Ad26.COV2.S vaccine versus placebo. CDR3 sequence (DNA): TGTGCCAGCAGCCAAACGGGATACCTGGGGGGAGAGACCCAGTACTTC. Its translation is CASSQTGYLGGETQYF.